Sequencing of this T cell receptor (beta chain) was carried out in a study of T cell repertoires in cytomegalovirus infection. Study-wide findings and caveats: The cumulative frequency of public TCR beta families distinguished individuals who carried CMV together with the relevant HLA.

Germline V CDR1 and CDR2: MDHEN, SYDVKM. CDR3 length equals 17 residues. With 3 bases removed from V and 2 bases from J, the gap between germline ends came to 18 bases. Turning to this clonotype: Its target is not known. This may arise from a read error, as a much more abundant clone is one base away. The CDR3 does not close with the conserved phenylalanine or tryptophan, likely indicating a read error.

TCRdb re-derived calls from the reads in MiXCR, one entry per CDR3 protein. The data hold about 140,000 distinct CDR3 sequences, with 5% to 6.5% observed a single time. The clonotype originates from a human donor in good health (CMV status not recorded). Some clones in this sample may be carry-over from other donors' samples. The V and J genes are TRBV28 and TRBJ2-3; D may be TRBD2 (6 bases). The sample consisted of PBMCs. CDR3 loop: CASSFGVIGGNTDTQYL. The CDR3 DNA reads as TGTGCCAGCAGTTTCGGGGTGATCGGAGGGAACACAGATACGCAGTATCTT.